Each of the 26 T cell receptor beta chains below was sequenced from the same sample in a study of T-cell memory formation after mild COVID-19. TCRdb redid the calling of the 5' RACE reads with MiXCR, one entry per CDR3 protein. The repertoire consists of about 110,000 distinct CDR3 sequences, with roughly a sixth occurring once and the leading ten covering approximately 5%. The sample comprised PBMCs or a T cell subset sorted from them (not recorded which). Every receptor here comes from a man younger than 35 who had mild COVID-19 (a few samples of this study predate the infection). Cell type and time point are not known.

V is TRBV12-3 or TRBV12-4 and J is TRBJ2-7; 13 bases line up with TRBD2. This CDR3 contains 13 residues. J lost 11 bases, V lost 5 bases, and 6 bases had no gene match. The CDR3 spells CASSLGTSGEKYV. The DNA for the CDR3 is TGTGCCAGCAGTCTTGGGACTAGCGGGGAGAAGTACGTC.

This clonotype showed up just a few times. This chain links TRBV3-1 with TRBJ2-1, with D possibly TRBD2 on 6 matching bases. V was pared by 3 bases and J by 0 bases, with 12 bases between. This CDR3 has 16 residues. Germline-derived CDR1 and CDR2 are LGHDT and YNNKEL (reference sequence). DNA for the CDR3: TGTGCCAGCAGCCATTTAGGAGGGAGCTCCTACAATGAGCAGTTCTTC. Protein sequence: CASSHLGGSSYNEQFF.

This clonotype came up once. This chain uses TRBV5-1 with TRBJ2-3, with D hard to call. Trimming removed 4 bases from V and 8 bases from J, with 14 bases in between. The length of the CDR3 is 13 residues. Germline CDR1 is SGHRS and CDR2 is YFSETQ. The CDR3 region has the DNA TGCGCCAGCAGCGGAGACGGTTCGGGTACGCAGTATTTT. Residues: CASSGDGSGTQYF. Filled out from reference TRBV5-1 and TRBJ2-3, the complete variable domain reads KAGVTQTPRYLIKTRGQQVTLSCSPISGHRSVSWYQQTPGQGLQFLFEYFSETQRNKGNFPGRFSGRQFSNSRSEMNVSTLELGDSALYLCASSGDGSGTQYFGPGTRLTVL.

This clonotype has just a few counts. The chain has TRBV20-1 and TRBJ1-1; D is perhaps TRBD1 (5 bases). Germline values: CDR1 DFQATT, CDR2 SNEGSKA (reference sequence). V lost 6 bases to trimming and J lost 3 bases, with 11 bases between them. The length of the CDR3 is 12 residues. This chain's CDR3 is CSATGTYTEAFF. DNA for the CDR3: TGCAGTGCAACGGGGACGTACACTGAAGCTTTCTTT.

A word on this clonotype: The junction shows a germline mismatch at one end, possibly a read error. The V and J genes are TRBV15 and TRBJ1-2; D is perhaps TRBD1 (5 bases). Germline assignment: CDR1 LNHNV and CDR2 YYDKDF (reference sequence). The CDR3 loop spans 13 amino acids. The CDR3 loop is CATSRPPDTHNFF. CDR3 in DNA: TGTGCCACCAGCAGACCACCGGACACCCACAACTTCTTC.

This clonotype occurred a few times. The rearrangement links TRBV7-9 to TRBJ2-2, with D unclear. This CDR3 has 13 residues. Trimming took off 1 base at V and 6 bases at J, with 6 bases between the two ends. Germline loops: CDR1 SEHNR, CDR2 FQNEAQ (reference sequence). CDR3: CASSLEGSGELFF. The DNA of the CDR3 is TGTGCCAGCAGCTTAGAAGGATCCGGGGAGCTGTTTTTT.

V and J are TRBV3-1 and TRBJ2-7; 8 bases fit TRBD2. The ends lost 1 base at V and 6 bases at J; junction bases unmatched: 14. CDR1 LGHDT and CDR2 YNNKEL come from the germline V gene (reference sequence). The CDR3 totals 17 residues. CDR3 in amino acids: CASSQAGRGGLCREQYV. The CDR3 DNA reads TGTGCCAGCAGCCAAGCTGGTCGGGGGGGACTCTGTCGCGAGCAGTACGTC.

This clonotype was detected only a few times. The CDR3 nucleotides read TGTGCCAGCAGCCGAACAATGACAGACACCGAGCAGTTCTTC. This gives the protein CASSRTMTDTEQFF. The chain joins TRBV3-1 to TRBJ2-1, with D maybe TRBD1 (5 bases). The germline gives CDR1 LGHDT, CDR2 YNNKEL (reference sequence). V was cut by 4 bases and J by 10 bases, with 17 bases left in between. This CDR3 region has 14 residues.

V and J are TRBV7-9 and TRBJ1-2; TRBD1 matches 7 bases. J gave up 4 bases and V 5 bases, and 19 bases lay outside the gene matches. CDR1 and CDR2 from the germline V gene are SEHNR and FQNEAQ (reference sequence). This CDR3 has 18 residues. The CDR3 region has the DNA TGTGCCAGCAGCCCGATCTTTGGGACAGCCAAAAAAACCTATGGCTACACCTTC. Protein sequence: CASSPIFGTAKKTYGYTF.

This clonotype appeared many times. This rearrangement joins TRBV7-3 to TRBJ2-3, with TRBD2 matching 9 bases. The V and J ends lost 2 bases and 6 bases, in that order; junction bases with no gene match: 0. Germline CDR1 and CDR2: SGHTA and FQGTGA. The CDR3 sequence is 13 residues long. The CDR3 DNA sequence: TGTGCCAGCAGCTTAGGACTAGCGGATACGCAGTATTTT. Protein product: CASSLGLADTQYF. Supplemented by reference TRBV7-3 and TRBJ2-3, the full variable domain reads GAGVSQTPSNKVTEKGKYVELRCDPISGHTALYWYRQSLGQGPEFLIYFQGTGAADDSGLPNDRFFAVRPEGSVSTLKIQRTERGDSAVYLCASSLGLADTQYFGPGTRLTVL.

The chain links TRBV7-2 to TRBJ2-1; 10 bases line up with TRBD2. Losses at the gene ends were 4 bases for V and 6 bases for J; bases not matched to a gene: 3. The germline gives CDR1 SGHTA, CDR2 FQGNSA. The CDR3 totals 14 residues. CDR3 coding DNA: TGTGCCAGCAGCTCTACTAGCGGGGCCAATGAGCAGTTCTTC. Its translation is CASSSTSGANEQFF.

In its sample, this clonotype was seen a few times. The rearrangement uses TRBV7-8 and TRBJ2-3; 9 nucleotides match TRBD2. Per the germline V gene, CDR1 is SGHVS and CDR2 is FQNEAQ. The CDR3 sequence is 15 residues long. V was pared by 6 bases and J by 2 bases, with 6 bases of the junction left unmatched. DNA for the CDR3: TGTGCCAGCAGGGGTCTAGCGGGAATCACAGATACGCAGTATTTT. Translating gives CASRGLAGITDTQYF.

Only one count was recorded for this clonotype. The chain links TRBV5-1 to TRBJ1-1, with D tentatively TRBD1 (5 bases). The V gene lost 7 bases and the J gene lost 6 bases, with 19 bases spanning the gap. CDR1 SGHRS and CDR2 YFSETQ come from the germline V gene. CDR3 length: 14 amino acids. CDR3 nucleotide sequence: TGCGCCAGCGACGAGGGAAACACAGGATCTGAAGCTTTCTTT. Translating gives CASDEGNTGSEAFF.

The chain joins TRBV4-3 to TRBJ2-1; possibly TRBD1 for D (6 bases). This CDR3 comprises 18 residues. Trimming took 0 bases from V and 4 from J, leaving 19 bases between them. Germline V CDR1 and CDR2: LGHNA, YSLEER. CDR3 in amino acids: CASSQELSSGDGYNEQFF. In DNA, the CDR3 is TGCGCCAGCAGCCAAGAACTTTCATCAGGGGACGGGTACAATGAGCAGTTCTTC.

This clonotype showed up just a few times. The chain couples TRBV27 to TRBJ2-7; TRBD1 is a possible D gene (6 bases). Trimming took off 3 bases at V and 3 bases at J, with 15 bases between the two ends. The CDR3 is made up of 15 amino acids. The germline V gene has CDR1 MNHEY and CDR2 SMNVEV (reference sequence). The CDR3: CASSFLGRGGYEQYF. As DNA, the CDR3 is TGTGCCAGCAGTTTTCTTGGCAGGGGCGGCTACGAGCAGTACTTC.

The chain links TRBV9 to TRBJ1-2; D is perhaps TRBD1 (6 bases). V lost 1 base and J lost 3, with 7 bases in between. The CDR3 runs to 13 residues. The germline V gene encodes CDR1 SGDLS and CDR2 YYNGEE. The CDR3 bases are TGTGCCAGCAGCGTATCAGGGGACTATGGCTACACCTTC. Residues: CASSVSGDYGYTF.

This clonotype turned up a few times. This chain joins TRBV12-3 or TRBV12-4 and TRBJ2-2; D tentatively reads TRBD1 or TRBD2 (5 bases each). V shed 1 base and J shed 3 bases, with 9 bases lying between them. CDR3 length equals 15 residues. As DNA, the CDR3 is TGTGCCAGCAGTTTAGTAGAGGGGTACACCGGGGAGCTGTTTTTT. This translates into CASSLVEGYTGELFF.

In this sample, this clonotype turned up many times. The V gene is TRBV20-1, the J gene TRBJ2-7; D not certain. This CDR3 has 11 residues. Germline V gives CDR1 DFQATT, CDR2 SNEGSKA (reference sequence). The V gene lost 5 bases and the J gene lost 3 bases, with 8 bases spanning the gap. CDR3 sequence (DNA): TGCAGTGCTGCCAACGACTACGAGCAGTACGTC. Translating it yields CSAANDYEQYV.

In this sample, this clonotype turned up a few times. This chain connects TRBV28 to TRBJ2-5, with TRBD1 matching 7 bases. From germline, CDR1 is MDHEN and CDR2 SYDVKM. The V segment lost 7 bases and the J segment 2 bases; nucleotides outside the gene matches: 10. The CDR3 is 15 amino acids. CDR3: CASTNRDSWQETQYF. For the CDR3, the DNA is TGTGCCAGCACCAACCGGGACAGTTGGCAAGAGACCCAGTACTTC. The whole variable domain, filled in from reference TRBV28 and TRBJ2-5, reads DVKVTQSSRYLVKRTGEKVFLECVQDMDHENMFWYRQDPGLGLRLIYFSYDVKMKEKGDIPEGYSVSREKKERFSLILESASTNQTSMYLCASTNRDSWQETQYFGPGTRLLVL.

This clonotype was counted between two and nine times. J is TRBJ1-1 and V is TRBV15; 8 bases map to TRBD1. CDR1 LNHNV and CDR2 YYDKDF come from the germline V gene (reference sequence). V trimming: 4 bases; J trimming: 5 bases; junction bases outside the gene matches: 6. The CDR3 has 14 amino acids. CDR3 coding DNA: TGTGCCACCAGCATAGACAGGGGAGTAACTGAAGCTTTCTTT. It is translated as CATSIDRGVTEAFF.

For this clonotype: Possible read error: a much larger clone is one base away. The chain is built from TRBV3-1 and TRBJ1-1, with TRBD1 matching 9 bases. The CDR3 contains 14 residues. Germline lookup yields CDR1 LGHDT and CDR2 YNNKEL (reference sequence). Here the CDR3 reads CPSSQDRGCCEAFF. CDR3 nucleotides: TGTCCCAGCAGCCAAGACAGGGGGTGTTGTGAAGCTTTCTTT.

This clonotype was seen only a few times. V gene TRBV27 combines with J gene TRBJ1-1; the D gene is possibly TRBD1 (5 bases). Germline V gene lookup returns CDR1 MNHEY and CDR2 SMNVEV (reference sequence). This CDR3 is 18 amino acids long. With 6 bases removed from V and 2 bases from J, the gap between germline ends came to 25 bases. CDR3 sequence (DNA): TGTGCCAGCAGGCCCTTCACCCCCAGGTTGGGGGGAAACACTGAAGCTTTCTTT. Translation gives CASRPFTPRLGGNTEAFF.

The chain has TRBV6-5 and TRBJ1-2; D is ambiguous. This CDR3 spans 14 amino acids. The V and J ends lost 2 bases and 7 bases respectively, with 14 bases between them. Germline lookup yields CDR1 MNHEY and CDR2 SVGAGI. CDR3 sequence: CASSYAGWGRGYTF. The DNA of the CDR3 is TGTGCCAGCAGTTACGCGGGCTGGGGTCGTGGCTACACCTTC.

This clonotype came up a few times. The chain links TRBV27 to TRBJ2-7, with D possibly TRBD1 on 7 matching bases. Between the trimmed V and J ends, which lost 7 bases and 6 bases, there was a span of 16 bases. Germline CDR1 is MNHEY and CDR2 is SMNVEV (reference sequence). CDR3 size: 13 residues. CDR3 in DNA: TGTGCCAGCAAGTTGGAGGGGGCGTTCGAGCAGTACTTC. Its protein product is CASKLEGAFEQYF.

Ten or more counts support this clonotype. This chain connects TRBV6-6 to TRBJ1-4; 7 bases match TRBD1. The CDR3 sequence is 13 residues long. Losses at the gene ends were 6 bases for V and 5 bases for J; bases not matched to a gene: 3. Looked up from germline, CDR1 is MNHNY and CDR2 is SVGAGI (reference sequence). The CDR3 loop is CASRTGPNEKLFF. CDR3 DNA sequence: TGTGCCAGCAGGACAGGGCCGAATGAAAAACTGTTTTTT.

V gene TRBV29-1 combines with J gene TRBJ2-3; 7 bases map to TRBD1. V lost 7 bases and J lost 3; bases outside the gene matches: 7. The CDR3 spans 13 residues. In germline, CDR1 is SQVTM, CDR2 ANQGSEA. CDR3 coding DNA: TGCAGCGCAGACAGGGCGCCAACAGATACGCAGTATTTT. It encodes CSADRAPTDTQYF.